The 14 T cell receptor beta chains below come from one sample, sequenced in a study of regulatory dendritic cells for organ transplantation. Sequencing was performed with immunoSEQ multiplex PCR; in TCRdb, only in-frame clones are kept and a portion is missing. The data hold some 5,700 clones, with around three fifths observed a single time. The sample taken for sequencing was memory CD8+ T cells from blood. The subset here: CD45RO+ memory T cells. These receptors were taken from a human donor in good health.

The CDR3 DNA follows: TGTGCCAGCAGCTCGGGGGATTCCGGGGAGCTGTTTTTT. Translating gives CASSSGDSGELFF. The chain carries TRBV5-6 and TRBJ2-2; D might be TRBD2 (6 bases). The germline CDR1 and CDR2 sequences are SGHDT and YYEEEE. The V end lost 3 bases, the J end lost 6 bases, and 9 bases lay between the germline ends. The CDR3 contains 13 residues.

The rearrangement joins TRBV5-6 to TRBJ2-5; 7 positions agree with TRBD1. The CDR3 has 14 amino acids. The germline gives CDR1 SGHDT, CDR2 YYEEEE. V gave up 4 bases and J gave up 3 bases; unmatched junction bases: 6. The CDR3 coding sequence is TGTGCCAGCAGCCCTGGGACAGCGAAAGAGACCCAGTACTTC. Its translation is CASSPGTAKETQYF.

V gene TRBV7-9 combines with J gene TRBJ2-2; perhaps TRBD2 as D (5 bases). Germline lookup yields CDR1 SEHNR and CDR2 FQNEAQ (reference sequence). The length of the CDR3 is 12 residues. Deletions cut 6 bases from V and 6 bases from J, with 8 bases between. CDR3 DNA sequence: TGTGCCAGCAGTCGAGGGTCCGGGGAGCTGTTTTTT. It translates to CASSRGSGELFF.

This CDR3 is CASSLGRGPNQPQHF. CDR3 sequence (DNA): TGTGCCAGCAGCTTAGGAAGGGGGCCAAATCAGCCCCAGCATTTT. V usage is TRBV7-8 and J usage is TRBJ1-5, with 7 nucleotides matching TRBD1. J gave up 4 bases and V 1 base, and 4 bases lay outside the gene matches. The CDR3 is made up of 15 amino acids. Germline loops: CDR1 SGHVS, CDR2 FQNEAQ.

V usage is TRBV4-3 and J usage is TRBJ2-2; D is possibly TRBD1 (6 bases). The CDR3 contains 18 residues. Trimming took 0 bases from V and 3 from J, leaving 17 bases between them. Germline CDR1 is LGHNA and CDR2 is YSLEER. The CDR3 protein is CASSQDNLYRVDTGELFF. The DNA for the CDR3 is TGCGCCAGCAGCCAAGATAATTTATACAGGGTCGACACCGGGGAGCTGTTTTTT.

The chain uses TRBV19 and TRBJ1-5, with D hard to call. Per the germline V gene, CDR1 is LNHDA and CDR2 is SQIVND (reference sequence). The CDR3 has 14 amino acids. Trimming took 6 bases from V and 2 from J, leaving 11 bases between them. The chain's CDR3 is CASSPLTGNQPQHF. The CDR3 DNA reads TGTGCCAGTAGCCCTCTTACTGGCAATCAGCCCCAGCATTTT.

The CDR3 region has the DNA TGCGCCAGCAGCCAAGATAAGAGTCACCACTATGGCTACACCTTC. Translation gives CASSQDKSHHYGYTF. J is TRBJ1-2 and V is TRBV4-3; no definite D call. Looked up from germline, CDR1 is LGHNA and CDR2 is YSLEER. The CDR3 totals 15 residues. The V gene lost 0 bases and the J gene lost 3 bases, with 11 bases spanning the gap.

This clone was detected only a few times. The genes are TRBV6-6 and TRBJ1-1; 8 bases are shared with TRBD1. The CDR3 is made up of 14 amino acids. Germline assignment: CDR1 MNHNY and CDR2 SVGAGI (reference sequence). Trimming at V came to 6 bases and at J to 3 bases, leaving 6 bases not matched to a gene. The CDR3 region is CASRPTGDDTEAFF. The CDR3, as DNA: TGTGCCAGCAGACCGACAGGGGACGACACTGAAGCTTTCTTT.

This chain links TRBV4-1 with TRBJ1-2; weak D call: TRBD1 (5 bases). Trimming shortened V by 1 base and J by 5 bases, and 17 bases separated the two germline ends. Per the germline V gene, CDR1 is MGHRA and CDR2 is YSYEKL. The CDR3 spans 16 residues. DNA for the CDR3: TGCGCCAGCAGCCAAGTCCCTAGGGGAGGGGAATATGGCTACACCTTC. It encodes CASSQVPRGGEYGYTF.

The rearrangement uses TRBV6-4 and TRBJ2-7; perhaps TRBD2 as D (6 bases). Germline V gives CDR1 MRHNA, CDR2 SNTAGT. The CDR3 totals 14 residues. V lost 10 bases and J 1 base, leaving 17 bases between the germline ends. CDR3 residues: CANFGTGPSYEQYF. The CDR3 DNA reads TGTGCCAATTTCGGGACTGGACCTTCCTACGAGCAGTACTTC.

The chain recombines TRBV5-1 with TRBJ2-1, with 9 bases matching TRBD1. The ends lost 4 bases at V and 7 bases at J; junction bases unmatched: 12. Germline V gene lookup returns CDR1 SGHRS and CDR2 YFSETQ. CDR3 size: 16 residues. The CDR3 region is CASSASAGTGSNEQFF. The CDR3 coding sequence is TGCGCCAGCAGCGCATCGGCCGGGACAGGGTCAAATGAGCAGTTCTTC.

The chain is built from TRBV6-1 and TRBJ2-3; the D gene is possibly TRBD2 (5 bases). The CDR3 length is 17 residues. V was pared by 2 bases and J by 0 bases, with 15 bases between. Per germline, CDR1 MNHNS and CDR2 SASEGT. CDR3 residues: CASSEKEVYASTDTQYF. CDR3 coding DNA: TGTGCCAGCAGTGAAAAGGAGGTCTACGCTAGCACAGATACGCAGTATTTT.

This clone was detected once. The chain carries TRBV7-9 and TRBJ2-5; 7 bases are shared with TRBD1. Gene TRBJ2-7 matches the end of the DNA better, so the J call may be wrong. The germline gives CDR1 SEHNR, CDR2 FQNEAQ (reference sequence). CDR3 size: 13 residues. In nucleotides, the CDR3 is TGTGCCAGCAGGAAGGGACAGTCCTACGAGCAGTACTTC. It specifies CASRKGQSYEQYF.

J is TRBJ1-2 and V is TRBV12-5; D is possibly TRBD1 (5 bases). The V and J ends lost 7 bases and 5 bases respectively, with 20 bases between them. The V gene's germline CDR1 is LGHNT and CDR2 FRNRAP. The CDR3 spans 15 residues. The DNA for the CDR3 is TGTGCTAGTGCCTATGGGGGGTCAAACCCATATGGCTACACCTTC. It yields the protein CASAYGGSNPYGYTF.